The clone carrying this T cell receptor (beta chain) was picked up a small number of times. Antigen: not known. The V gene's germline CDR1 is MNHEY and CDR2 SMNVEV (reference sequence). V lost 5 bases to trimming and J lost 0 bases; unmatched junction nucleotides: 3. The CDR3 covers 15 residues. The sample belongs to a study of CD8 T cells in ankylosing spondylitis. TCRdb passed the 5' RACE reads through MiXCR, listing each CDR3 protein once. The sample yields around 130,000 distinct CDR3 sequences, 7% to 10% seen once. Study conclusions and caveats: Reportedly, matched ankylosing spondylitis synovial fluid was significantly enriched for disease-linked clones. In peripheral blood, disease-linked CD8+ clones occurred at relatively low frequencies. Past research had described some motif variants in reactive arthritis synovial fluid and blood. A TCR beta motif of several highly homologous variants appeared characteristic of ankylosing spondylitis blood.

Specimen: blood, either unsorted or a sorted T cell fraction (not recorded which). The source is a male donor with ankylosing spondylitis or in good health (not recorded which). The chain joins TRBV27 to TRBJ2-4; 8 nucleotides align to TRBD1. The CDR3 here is CASSPTGVAKNIQYF. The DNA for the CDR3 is TGTGCCAGCAGTCCGACAGGGGTAGCCAAAAACATTCAGTACTTC.